This TCR beta chain was identified in a study of blood T cells in healthy people across ages. The use of a sample-barcoded 5' primer and a J-beta primer mix characterized a second PCR of 7 to 11 cycles. TCRdb reprocessed the 5' RACE reads with MiXCR, giving one entry per CDR3 protein. The data hold about 970,000 distinct CDR3 sequences, with roughly 47% observed a single time. Trimming took 2 bases from V and 1 from J; bases not matched to a gene: 5. Germline lookup yields CDR1 SGHTA and CDR2 FQGNSA. The CDR3 runs to 16 residues. The rearrangement joins TRBV7-2 to TRBJ2-5; 9 bases agree with TRBD2. The source of this sequence is a woman aged 55-69 years in good health. Sequencing was done on a sample of blood. The CDR3 coding sequence is TGTGCCAGCAGCTTATTGGCGGGAGGGCCCCAAGAGACCCAGTACTTC. The encoded protein is CASSLLAGGPQETQYF. Drawing the rest from reference TRBV7-2 and TRBJ2-5, the complete variable domain is GAGVSQSPSNKVTEKGKDVELRCDPISGHTALYWYRQSLGQGLEFLIYFQGNSAPDKSGLPSDRFSAERTGGSVSTLTIQRTQQEDSAVYLCASSLLAGGPQETQYFGPGTRLLVL.